These 31 T cell receptor beta chains came from one sample sequenced in a study of early T cells in non-severe SARS-CoV-2 infection. TCRdb analysed the 5' RACE reads with MiXCR anew, one entry per CDR3 protein. The sample contains roughly 80,000 distinct CDR3 sequences, approximately 11% of which appear only once. Sequencing was performed on whole blood, taken at baseline. The receptors originated from an adult who was a healthcare worker with PCR-confirmed SARS-CoV-2 infection or an uninfected control (not recorded which).

This clonotype came up many times. V and J are TRBV6-2 or TRBV6-3 and TRBJ2-7, with 11 bases that match TRBD1. V gave up 6 bases and J gave up 4 bases; unmatched junction bases: 11. The germline V gene has CDR1 MNHEY and CDR2 SVGEGT. There are 16 residues in the CDR3. CDR3 DNA sequence: TGTGCCAGCAGGCGAGACGAGGGACAGGGGGTATACGAGCAGTACTTC. It is translated as CASRRDEGQGVYEQYF.

This clonotype was found many times. J is TRBJ1-5 and V is TRBV7-9; tentatively, D is TRBD1 (5 bases). Trimming shortened V by 2 bases and J by 5 bases, and 7 bases separated the two germline ends. Germline CDR1 reads SEHNR; CDR2 reads FQNEAQ (reference sequence). This CDR3 spans 13 amino acids. The CDR3 sequence is CASSLQGHQPQHF. The CDR3 DNA reads as TGTGCCAGCAGCTTACAGGGACATCAGCCCCAGCATTTT.

This rearrangement joins TRBV5-1 to TRBJ2-3; the D is unclear. Germline-derived CDR1 and CDR2 are SGHRS and YFSETQ. CDR3 length equals 13 residues. Trimming left V 2 bases short and J 4 bases short, with 8 bases between. The CDR3 here is CASSFLVADTQYF. CDR3 sequence (DNA): TGCGCCAGCAGCTTCTTGGTCGCAGATACGCAGTATTTT.

This rearrangement joins TRBV5-1 to TRBJ2-2; no definite D call. The CDR3 is 14 residues long. CDR1 and CDR2 from the germline V gene are SGHRS and YFSETQ. Between the trimmed V and J ends, which lost 6 bases and 1 base, there was a span of 10 bases. The CDR3 loop is CASTFGRNTGELFF. CDR3 nucleotide sequence: TGCGCCAGCACCTTTGGACGGAACACCGGGGAGCTGTTTTTT.

The chain employs TRBV20-1 and TRBJ1-1; D is uncertain. The CDR3 sequence is 13 residues long. Germline V gives CDR1 DFQATT, CDR2 SNEGSKA (reference sequence). V lost 5 bases, J lost 2 bases, and 12 bases lay in between. CDR3 loop: CSASHLKNTEAFF. CDR3 nucleotides: TGCAGTGCTTCTCATCTCAAAAACACTGAAGCTTTCTTT.

This clonotype was counted between two and nine times. The rearrangement links TRBV6-6 to TRBJ1-1, with D possibly matching TRBD1 (5 bases). This CDR3 is built from 13 residues. V was cut by 0 bases and J by 4 bases, with 6 bases left in between. From germline, CDR1 is MNHNY and CDR2 SVGAGI (reference sequence). The CDR3 DNA sequence: TGTGCCAGCAGTTACTCAGGGGCCACTGAAGCTTTCTTT. This gives the protein CASSYSGATEAFF.

The chain couples TRBV6-2 or TRBV6-3 to TRBJ2-5, with TRBD1 as a possible D gene (5 bases). V was cut by 7 bases and J by 0 bases, with 12 bases left in between. The CDR3 spans 14 residues. Germline V gene data show CDR1 as MNHEY and CDR2 as SVGEGT. The CDR3 loop is CASKWGWDQETQYF. The CDR3 region has the DNA TGTGCCAGCAAGTGGGGCTGGGACCAAGAGACCCAGTACTTC.

The chain has TRBV6-5 and TRBJ1-2; D call uncertain. The germline V gene has CDR1 MNHEY and CDR2 SVGAGI. This CDR3 region has 14 residues. The V end lost 6 bases, the J end lost 5 bases, and 16 bases lay between the germline ends. Here the CDR3 reads CASRQEGNAYGYTF. The CDR3 DNA sequence: TGTGCCAGCAGACAAGAGGGAAATGCGTATGGCTACACCTTC.

This clonotype was observed many times. The rearrangement links TRBV11-2 to TRBJ2-2; 10 nucleotides agree with TRBD2. This CDR3 has 16 amino acids. The V and J ends lost 5 bases and 7 bases, in that order; junction bases with no gene match: 10. Germline-derived CDR1 and CDR2 are SGHAT and FQNNGV. The CDR3 loop reads CASSRISGGAIGELFF. The CDR3 DNA sequence: TGTGCCAGCAGCCGCATCAGCGGGGGGGCTATCGGGGAGCTGTTTTTT.

This clonotype was observed at least ten times. The chain has TRBV7-9 and TRBJ1-4; D is perhaps TRBD1 (6 bases). CDR1 SEHNR and CDR2 FQNEAQ come from the germline V gene (reference sequence). The CDR3 loop spans 17 amino acids. V was trimmed by 5 bases and J by 0 bases, leaving 16 bases between them. The DNA for the CDR3 is TGTGCCAGCAGCCCCCGATCGGGGGCTGCAACTAATGAAAAACTGTTTTTT. Amino acids: CASSPRSGAATNEKLFF.

In regard to this clonotype: A much larger clone differs by one base, so this may be a read error. The rearrangement uses TRBV20-1 and TRBJ2-5, with D possibly TRBD2 on 5 matching bases. The V end lost 5 bases, the J end lost 5 bases, and 15 bases lay between the germline ends. The length of the CDR3 is 13 residues. Germline V gene sequence: CDR1 DFQATT, CDR2 SNEGSKA (reference sequence). DNA of the CDR3: TGCAGTGCTCGGCGGGTCGAGCTGGAGACCCAGTACTTC. Translating it yields CSARRVELETQYF.

V usage is TRBV5-6 and J usage is TRBJ2-3; perhaps TRBD1 as D (6 bases). Deletions cut 3 bases from V and 4 bases from J, with 18 bases between. The CDR3 has 16 residues. Germline lookup yields CDR1 SGHDT and CDR2 YYEEEE. CDR3 sequence: CASSSTGTSRADTQYF. The CDR3 nucleotides are TGTGCCAGCAGCTCGACCGGGACATCCCGCGCAGATACGCAGTATTTT.

This clonotype was picked up many times. The V and J genes are TRBV12-3 or TRBV12-4 and TRBJ2-7, with TRBD1 identical over 8 bases. CDR3 length: 14 residues. V was clipped by 6 bases and J by 2 bases; unmatched bases: 6. CDR3 region: CASSLGQAPYEQYF. CDR3 sequence (DNA): TGTGCCAGCAGCCTGGGACAGGCCCCCTACGAGCAGTACTTC.

The table lists this clonotype with a few counts. The chain has TRBV7-9 and TRBJ2-7; D is unresolved. Per the germline V gene, CDR1 is SEHNR and CDR2 is FQNEAQ (reference sequence). The CDR3 contains 11 residues. Trimming took off 6 bases at V and 3 bases at J, with 6 bases between the two ends. The CDR3 sequence is CASSSVYEQYF. The CDR3 DNA follows: TGTGCCAGCAGTTCTGTCTACGAGCAGTACTTC.

The sample holds many counts of this clonotype. The chain combines TRBV24-1 with TRBJ2-3; tentatively, D is TRBD2 (6 bases). This CDR3 has 13 residues. V lost 3 bases to trimming and J lost 3 bases, with 6 bases between them. The V gene's germline CDR1 is KGHDR and CDR2 SFDVKD. The CDR3: CATSDGGTDTQYF. The CDR3 nucleotides are TGTGCCACCAGTGATGGGGGGACAGATACGCAGTATTTT.

This clonotype has just a few counts. This chain connects TRBV27 to TRBJ2-1; the D gene is possibly TRBD1 (5 bases). Germline CDR1 is MNHEY and CDR2 is SMNVEV (reference sequence). Trimming removed 3 bases from V and 4 bases from J, with 13 bases in between. The CDR3 spans 15 residues. CDR3 in amino acids: CASSLFWGGYNEQFF. CDR3 coding DNA: TGTGCCAGCAGTTTGTTTTGGGGCGGATACAATGAGCAGTTCTTC.

The sample holds a few counts of this clonotype. V and J are TRBV7-2 and TRBJ2-5; 12 nucleotides match TRBD2. This CDR3 spans 17 amino acids. V trimming: 4 bases; J trimming: 1 base; junction bases outside the gene matches: 7. The germline CDR1 and CDR2 sequences are SGHTA and FQGNSA. The CDR3 region has the DNA TGTGCCAGCAGCTCCCCCCGACTAGCGGGGGCCCAAGAGACCCAGTACTTC. It translates to CASSSPRLAGAQETQYF. Full variable domain (missing parts from reference TRBV7-2 and TRBJ2-5): GAGVSQSPSNKVTEKGKDVELRCDPISGHTALYWYRQSLGQGLEFLIYFQGNSAPDKSGLPSDRFSAERTGGSVSTLTIQRTQQEDSAVYLCASSSPRLAGAQETQYFGPGTRLLVL.

This clonotype was recorded a few times. The V call is TRBV12-3 or TRBV12-4, the J call TRBJ2-7; a possible D gene is TRBD1 (6 bases). V lost 5 bases and J lost 0, with 14 bases in between. The CDR3 is 15 amino acids. CDR3 region: CASSPPGDTSYEQYF. The CDR3 region has the DNA TGTGCCAGCAGTCCCCCCGGGGACACCTCCTACGAGCAGTACTTC.

The sample holds many counts of this clonotype. The junction does not match germline at one end; this may be a read error. The chain recombines TRBV29-1 with TRBJ2-5, with D tentatively TRBD1 or TRBD2 (5 bases each). Germline CDR1 reads SQVTM; CDR2 reads ANQGSEA. The CDR3 is made up of 14 amino acids. For the CDR3, the DNA is TGCAGCATTGAGGGACCAATACGGATGGAGACCCAGTACTTC. Its translation is CSIEGPIRMETQYF. The whole variable domain, remainder taken from reference TRBV29-1 and TRBJ2-5, is SAVISQKPSRDICQRGTSLTIQCQVDSQVTMMFWYRQQPGQSLTLIATANQGSEATYESGFVIDKFPISRPNLTFSTLTVSNMSPEDSSIYLCSIEGPIRMETQYFGPGTRLLVL.

The V gene is TRBV18, the J gene TRBJ1-1; no definite D call. The germline V gene has CDR1 KGHSH and CDR2 LQKENI. The ends were cut back, 2 bases at V and 0 bases at J, with 16 bases in the middle. The CDR3 is 17 amino acids. The CDR3 is CASSPKDHGSMNTEAFF. CDR3 DNA: TGTGCCAGCTCACCAAAGGACCACGGAAGCATGAACACTGAAGCTTTCTTT.

Many counts were recorded for this clonotype. The V gene is TRBV12-2, the J gene TRBJ1-5; the table names TRBD1, a call not compared with the DNA. TRBV12-2 is recorded as a pseudogene. This CDR3 region has 14 residues. CDR3 nucleotide sequence: TGTGCAAGTCGCTTAGGGGCGAGAAATCAGCCCCAGCATTTT. It specifies CASRLGARNQPQHF.

The genes are TRBV12-3 or TRBV12-4 and TRBJ2-5, with D perhaps TRBD2 (5 bases). Trimming shortened V by 3 bases and J by 4 bases, and 6 bases separated the two germline ends. This CDR3 contains 12 residues. CDR3 nucleotides: TGTGCCAGCAGTTTGGGGAGAGAGACCCAGTACTTC. Its translation is CASSLGRETQYF.

This clonotype was seen ten or more times. The chain joins TRBV5-4 to TRBJ1-1; 8 positions match TRBD1. The germline V gene encodes CDR1 SGHNT and CDR2 YYREEE (reference sequence). With V trimmed by 4 bases and J by 9 bases, 5 bases remained unmatched. This CDR3 has 12 residues. The CDR3 region is CASSQQGGKAFF. The CDR3 DNA reads TGTGCCAGCAGCCAACAGGGGGGCAAAGCTTTCTTT.

This clonotype was observed a handful of times. V gene TRBV9 combines with J gene TRBJ2-3; a possible D gene is TRBD2 (6 bases). CDR1 and CDR2 (germline): SGDLS, YYNGEE. The V end lost 0 bases, the J end lost 2 bases, and 13 bases lay between the germline ends. The CDR3 runs to 16 residues. CDR3 amino acids: CASSVDSGTVTDTQYF. The DNA for the CDR3 is TGTGCCAGCAGCGTAGACTCAGGGACTGTCACAGATACGCAGTATTTT. Combining the CDR3 with reference TRBV9 and TRBJ2-3 gives the whole variable domain DSGVTQTPKHLITATGQRVTLRCSPRSGDLSVYWYQQSLDQGLQFLIQYYNGEERAKGNILERFSAQQFPDLHSELNLSSLELGDSALYFCASSVDSGTVTDTQYFGPGTRLTVL.

There are many counts of this clonotype. The V gene is TRBV28, the J gene TRBJ1-5; D is possibly TRBD1 (5 bases). CDR1 MDHEN and CDR2 SYDVKM come from the germline V gene. The CDR3 spans 18 residues. Trimming left V 5 bases short and J 1 base short, with 21 bases between. The CDR3 nucleotides are TGTGCCAGCAGTACGACAGTAAGAGGGAGTTTGAGCAATCAGCCCCAGCATTTT. Its protein is CASSTTVRGSLSNQPQHF.

This clonotype was recorded many times. The gene calls are TRBV20-1 and TRBJ2-3, with 8 bases that match TRBD2. J lost 0 bases, V lost 5 bases, and 7 bases had no gene match. Germline lookup yields CDR1 DFQATT and CDR2 SNEGSKA (reference sequence). The CDR3 sequence is 15 residues long. The CDR3 is CSAALAGFSTDTQYF. In DNA, the CDR3 is TGCAGTGCTGCTCTAGCGGGCTTTAGCACAGATACGCAGTATTTT.

This clonotype was seen repeatedly, ten times or more. One end of the junction is discordant with germline, which a read error may explain. The chain couples TRBV11-1 to TRBJ2-7; D remains ambiguous. There are 8 residues in the CDR3. Germline CDR1 is SGHAT and CDR2 is FQDESV (reference sequence). CDR3 loop: CASSLSSF. DNA for the CDR3: TGTGCCAGCAGCCTTTCCTCATTC.

This clonotype was picked up many times. The rearrangement uses TRBV7-7 and TRBJ2-1; D gene unclear. Trimming left V 2 bases short and J 10 bases short, with 15 bases between. CDR3 size: 14 residues. Germline values: CDR1 SSHAT, CDR2 FNYEAQ (reference sequence). The CDR3 DNA reads TGTGCCAGCAGCTTAAGCTTGGCCGAGACAGAGCAGTTCTTC. Translated: CASSLSLAETEQFF.

In its sample, this clonotype was seen a few times. J is TRBJ1-2 and V is TRBV6-5; TRBD1 aligns across 7 bases. This CDR3 contains 14 residues. Germline V lookup: CDR1 MNHEY, CDR2 SVGAGI. V gave up 5 bases and J gave up 2 bases; unmatched junction bases: 5. CDR3 nucleotide sequence: TGTGCCAGCAGTCGGGGGGACAGAAACTATGGCTACACCTTC. Translating gives CASSRGDRNYGYTF.

CDR3 sequence (DNA): TGTGCCAGCTCACCACCGACAGCCCAGGGATACGAGCAGTACTTC. Translation gives CASSPPTAQGYEQYF. V is TRBV18 and J is TRBJ2-7, with a weak D call TRBD1 (5 bases). The CDR3 sequence is 15 residues long. V dropped 0 bases and J dropped 4 bases, with 13 bases sitting between them. Germline assignment: CDR1 KGHSH and CDR2 LQKENI.

This clonotype was seen ten or more times. This sequence joins TRBV7-2 and TRBJ1-2; 9 bases are a match to TRBD1. V lost 5 bases and J lost 4; bases outside the gene matches: 5. The CDR3 length is 14 residues. Germline loops: CDR1 SGHTA, CDR2 FQGNSA. CDR3 region: CASSRTQGAYGYTF. DNA of the CDR3: TGTGCCAGCAGCAGAACACAGGGGGCCTATGGCTACACCTTC.